The present T cell receptor beta chain was sequenced within a study of neurological immune-mediated disorders. TCRdb independently ran MiXCR on the 5' RACE reads; one entry per CDR3 protein. Of about 80,000 distinct CDR3 sequences listed, over 4.5% are singletons. Time point specified: longitudinal time-point 2. Germline V lookup: CDR1 SGHRS, CDR2 YFSETQ. This CDR3 comprises 15 residues. V dropped 4 bases and J dropped 3; count of bases not matched to a gene: 7. Specimen: PBMCs. This sequence joins TRBV5-1 and TRBJ2-5; TRBD1 agrees at 9 bases. The sequence came from a woman in her sixties with multiple sclerosis. The CDR3 reads CASSPPGTGKETQYF. For the CDR3, the DNA is TGCGCCAGCAGCCCCCCCGGGACAGGGAAAGAGACCCAGTACTTC.